The T cell receptor beta chain under discussion was sequenced for a study of T cell responses to AZD1222 COVID-19 vaccine. V was pared by 4 bases and J by 1 base, with 11 bases between. This CDR3 has 15 residues. Germline assignment: CDR1 SGHDN and CDR2 FVKESK. The table lists this clone with a count of one. The data were produced by immunoSEQ multiplex PCR, yet TCRdb's version contains in-frame clones alone and is incomplete. The sample contains some 150,000 clones, 93% of which appear only once. The genes are TRBV14 and TRBJ1-3; possibly TRBD1 for D (6 bases). This receptor was taken from an adult in good health. The specimen comprised peripheral blood, sampled on day 0 of AZD1222 vaccination. The CDR3 DNA sequence: TGTGCCAGCAGCCTCCAGGGGATTTCTGGAAACACCATATATTTT. As protein: CASSLQGISGNTIYF.